This T cell receptor (beta chain) appears in the sequencing data of a study of cytomegalovirus exposure and HLA in healthy donors. Study findings and constraints: As was reported, the classifier diagnosed cytomegalovirus status with high specificity and sensitivity.

PCR was performed using 60 Vbeta and 13 Jbeta primers. Here immunoSEQ multiplex PCR was the method, and the copy in TCRdb shows in-frame clones only, minus some. The sample lists over 110,000 clones; approximately 80% were seen once. The CDR3 runs to 12 residues. The V gene's germline CDR1 is MNHEY and CDR2 SMNVEV (reference sequence). The V and J ends lost 5 bases and 7 bases respectively, with 10 bases between them. A word on this clone: No antigen is known for it.

The clonotype originates from a woman in her 40s in good health and CMV-seropositive. The source material was PBMCs. V is TRBV27 and J is TRBJ2-3; D is ambiguous. CDR3 in amino acids: CASSTIHHTQYF. Here the CDR3 DNA reads TGTGCCAGCAGTACTATACACCATACGCAGTATTTT.